This T cell receptor (beta chain) was documented in a study of CD8 T cells in Susac syndrome. A quantity of about 0.5 to 1 ug RNA underwent reverse transcription using random hexamers. TCRdb used MiXCR to reprocess the immunoSEQ multiplex PCR reads, holding one entry per CDR3 protein. The sample shows a few hundred thousand distinct CDR3 sequences, 95% of them seen only once. Germline trimming cut 3 bases from V and 4 bases from J; bases unmatched to any gene: 6. Looked up from germline, CDR1 is DFQATT and CDR2 is SNEGSKA (reference sequence). This CDR3 comprises 14 residues. Sequencing was done on a sample of CD4+ T cells from PBMCs. V gene TRBV20-1 combines with J gene TRBJ2-3; TRBD1 matches at 8 bases. The receptor comes from a human donor with multiple sclerosis. CDR3: CSASQGANPDTQYF. The CDR3 region has the DNA TGCAGTGCTAGTCAGGGGGCGAATCCAGATACGCAGTATTTT.